This T cell receptor (beta chain) was profiled in a study of control samples from healthy donors and cancer patients. The germline V gene has CDR1 MNHEY and CDR2 SMNVEV (reference sequence). V lost 5 bases, J lost 2 bases, and 12 bases lay in between. CDR3 length equals 14 residues. Only a few counts were recorded for this clone. Assay used: immunoSEQ multiplex PCR; TCRdb lists only in-frame clones, some missing. This sample has fewer than 500,000 clones, with over 75% found just once. This chain uses TRBV27 with TRBJ1-2; D uncertain. The sequencing sample was made of PBMCs. The clonotype originates from a man between 40 and 49 years old with head and neck cancer. The CDR3 loop is CASSPRPDNYGYTF. CDR3 DNA: TGTGCCAGCAGTCCCCGGCCAGACAACTATGGCTACACCTTC.